The T cell receptor (beta chain) under discussion was sequenced for a study of cytomegalovirus exposure and HLA in healthy donors. Study-wide results and caveats: The authors considered a cluster of highly shared sequence variants likely to be a sequencing artifact. The study carried out a later analysis of TCR beta sequences. It associated under 20,000 of them with specific HLA alleles at a false discovery rate of 0.05.

About this clone itself: The antigen is undetermined.

This CDR3 region has 13 residues. V dropped 7 bases and J dropped 10; count of bases not matched to a gene: 5. Germline CDR1 LNHDA, CDR2 SQIVND (reference sequence). The PCR was carried out with 60 Vbeta primers and 13 Jbeta primers. The table came from immunoSEQ multiplex PCR; TCRdb's copy has only in-frame clones and leaves some out. Of more than 150,000 clones listed, roughly 87% are singletons. This chain links TRBV19 with TRBJ1-6; 9 nucleotides agree with TRBD1. The sequence derives from a girl less than two years old in good health and CMV-seronegative. The sequenced sample consisted of PBMCs. The CDR3 DNA sequence: TGTGCCAGTAAGGGACAGGGTTTCTCACCCCTCCACTTT. Residues: CASKGQGFSPLHF.